Sequencing of this TCR beta chain was carried out in a study of blood T cell repertoires in COVID-19. Across the study: T cells, B-cell-depleted T cells, or PBMCs provided the cDNA or gDNA that served as material.

CDR3 length: 15 amino acids. Germline CDR1 is SQVTM and CDR2 is ANQGSEA. The ends were cut back, 4 bases at V and 0 bases at J, with 13 bases in the middle. Original methodology: Estimates of nucleated cell counts were drawn from the amplification of reference gene primers. Data came from immunoSEQ multiplex PCR; TCRdb stores just in-frame clones and leaves some out. V, J and clone size were drawn from that table, and D and trimming were deduced from the DNA. The sample includes 50,000 to 65,000 clones, 85% to 90% of them seen just once. The genes are TRBV29-1 and TRBJ1-3; D perhaps matches TRBD1 (5 bases). The sequence was obtained from a human donor in a cohort sampled during active COVID-19. The sample was peripheral blood. As DNA, the CDR3 is TGCAGCGTTGTGGACACCGGATTCTCTGGAAACACCATATATTTT. Amino acids: CSVVDTGFSGNTIYF.